A selection of T cell receptor beta chains follows, all from one sample in a study of human T cells and chemical hapten exposure. TCRdb re-called the RACE reads with MiXCR, one entry per CDR3 protein. The repertoire has 80,000 to 100,000 distinct CDR3 sequences, 10% of them found once; the top ten carry around 4.7%. The specimen was whole blood, collected in connection with sensitization to the hapten diphenylcyclopropenone (DPC). These receptors all stem from a woman aged 50 to 65 with alopecia areata. Some clones in this sample may be carry-over from other donors' samples. Each CDR3 is given with its conserved first and last residue. A D gene is named only where the DNA matches it firmly.

v_call	j_call	d_call	cdr3_aa
TRBV27	TRBJ2-7	.	CASRPLAGVDYEQYF
TRBV6-5	TRBJ2-2	.	CASSPLVVGGRNTGELFF
TRBV19	TRBJ2-2	.	CASSISQGYAGELFF
TRBV4-1	TRBJ2-7	.	CASSQGTTYEQYF
TRBV27	TRBJ1-2	.	CASSLGYGFGYTF
TRBV4-3	TRBJ2-5	.	CASSQGMGPEETQYF
TRBV7-9	TRBJ2-1	.	CASSLGVQASYNEQFF
TRBV19	TRBJ1-4	.	CASSIMGGEKLFF
TRBV12-3/TRBV12-4	TRBJ1-5	.	CASSLSQAGLNQPQHF
TRBV3-1	TRBJ2-7	TRBD2	CASSQGLAGEYEQYF
TRBV29-1	TRBJ2-2	.	CSVQNTGELFF
TRBV7-2	TRBJ2-7	.	CASSLRDKIYEQYF
TRBV7-9	TRBJ2-4	.	CASSLGGVVAKNIQYF
TRBV20-1	TRBJ1-1	.	CSAFQPTNTEAFF
TRBV10-3	TRBJ2-7	TRBD2	CAIGVLTSGRAVSDEQYF
TRBV28	TRBJ2-1	TRBD2	CASSLSAGEGSEQFF